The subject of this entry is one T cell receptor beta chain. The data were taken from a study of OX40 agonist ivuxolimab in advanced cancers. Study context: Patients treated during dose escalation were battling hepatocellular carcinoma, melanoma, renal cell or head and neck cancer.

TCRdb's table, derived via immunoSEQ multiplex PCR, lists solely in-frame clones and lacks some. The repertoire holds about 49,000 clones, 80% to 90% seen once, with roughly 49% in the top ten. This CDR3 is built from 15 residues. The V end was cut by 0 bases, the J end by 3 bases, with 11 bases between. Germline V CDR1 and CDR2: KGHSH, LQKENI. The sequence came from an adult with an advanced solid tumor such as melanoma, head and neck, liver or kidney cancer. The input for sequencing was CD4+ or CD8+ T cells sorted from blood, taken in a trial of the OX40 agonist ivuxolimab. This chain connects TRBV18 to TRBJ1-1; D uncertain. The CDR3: CASSPPNYQDTEAFF. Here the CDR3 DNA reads TGTGCCAGCTCACCACCGAATTATCAGGACACTGAAGCTTTCTTT.